This is a list of T cell receptor beta chains from one sample in a study of cytomegalovirus exposure and HLA in healthy donors. Some clones are missing from TCRdb's copy, which holds only in-frame ones; the method was immunoSEQ multiplex PCR. Among just over 200,000 clones, roughly 68% were seen once, and the ten largest hold about 2.5%. The sequencing sample was made of PBMCs. These receptor sequences come from a man aged 40-55 years in good health and CMV-seropositive. The CDR3 runs from the conserved cysteine through the conserved F or W. The D gene is left open where the match is weak. The size field is filled for only some rows; it gives once, few, many or a size class.

once	NA	TRBV27	TRBJ2-3	TGTGCCAGCAGAGTTGCGGGCGCCGTCACAGATACGCAGTATTTT	CASRVAGAVTDTQYF
NA	NA	TRBV7-9	TRBJ2-1	TGTGCCACATCATCTCAGGCCTATGAGCAGTTCTTC	CATSSQAYEQFF
once	TRBD1	TRBV6-1	TRBJ1-1	TGTGCCAGCAGTGACTCAGGGGGTTGGACTGAAGCTTTCTTT	CASSDSGGWTEAFF
NA	NA	TRBV6-5	TRBJ1-5	TGTGCCAGCAGTTACGCAGGAGGTCAGCCCCAGCATTTT	CASSYAGGQPQHF
NA	TRBD1	TRBV19	TRBJ1-2	TGTGCCAGTAGTATAGGCCTCACAGGGGACGGCCCTGGCTACACCTTC	CASSIGLTGDGPGYTF
once	NA	TRBV6-5	TRBJ2-7	TGTGCCAGCAGCGGCAGGCGCGAGCAGTACTTC	CASSGRREQYF
few	TRBD1	TRBV11-2	TRBJ1-3	TGTGCCAGCGGACAGGGTCCGAACACCATATATTTT	CASGQGPNTIYF
NA	TRBD2	TRBV9	TRBJ2-3	TGTGCCAGCAGCCAAGCGGGGGTAGATACGCAGTATTTT	CASSQAGVDTQYF
few	TRBD1	TRBV19	TRBJ2-7	TGTGCCAGCTTGGGACAGGACTTGCAGTACTTC	CASLGQDLQYF
NA	NA	TRBV7-3	TRBJ2-3	TGTGCCAGCAGCCGCGGAGGAGCCTCAGATACGCAGTATTTT	CASSRGGASDTQYF
once	NA	TRBV7-9	TRBJ2-1	TGTGCCAGCAGCACTCCGGACTACCTCAATGAGCAGTTCTTC	CASSTPDYLNEQFF
few	NA	TRBV23-1	TRBJ2-7	TGCGCCAGCAGCTTGCCCAGGGGTCCGCTCTACGAGCAGTACTTC	CASSLPRGPLYEQYF
NA	TRBD2	TRBV4-1	TRBJ2-5	TGCGCCAGCAGCCCACCCGGACTAGCGGGGTTAGAGACCCAGTACTTC	CASSPPGLAGLETQYF
few	NA	TRBV6-1	TRBJ1-1	TGTGCCAGCAGTGATGGGCGCAGCCACACTGAAGCTTTCTTT	CASSDGRSHTEAFF
few	TRBD1	TRBV2	TRBJ2-7	TGTGCCAGCAGTAGGGGACAGATCTCCTACGAGCAGTACTTC	CASSRGQISYEQYF
NA	NA	TRBV6-5	TRBJ2-1	TGTGCCAGCAGTACGGCTGGCGGGGCCTACAATGAGCAGTTCTTC	CASSTAGGAYNEQFF
NA	NA	TRBV10-1	TRBJ2-7	TGCGCCAGCAGAAATAGCCTCACTGTCCGGGAGCAGTACTTC	CASRNSLTVREQYF
few	NA	TRBV5-6	TRBJ2-2	TGTGCCAGCAGCTTGGTATCCGGGGGAGGAACCGGGGAGCTGTTTTTT	CASSLVSGGGTGELFF
few	TRBD2	TRBV14	TRBJ2-1	TGTGCCAGCAGCCAAGATACAGGACTAGCACTCTACAATGAGCAGTTCTTC	CASSQDTGLALYNEQFF
NA	NA	TRBV6-1	TRBJ1-1	TGTGCCAGCGCCGTCTCCCTCCGGACAGTTGAAGCTTTCTTT	CASAVSLRTVEAFF
NA	NA	TRBV5-4	TRBJ2-5	TGTGCCAGCAGCTTGGCACAGCCACCAGAGACCCAGTACTTC	CASSLAQPPETQYF
NA	TRBD2	TRBV4-3	TRBJ2-7	TGCGCCAGCAGCCAAGCGCAGGGAGGGGATGGGTCCTACGAGCAGTACTTC	CASSQAQGGDGSYEQYF
NA	NA	TRBV6-1	TRBJ1-1	TGTGCCAGCAATCGGGGGAACAGAGCTTTCTTT	CASNRGNRAFF